The sequence of this T cell receptor (beta chain) was determined in a study of T cell clonotyping in hematopoietic cell transplantation. Notes on the study in general: Few recipient clonotypes overlapped donors; over 95% were de novo at given depth. Graft donor and pretransplant recipient Inverse Simpson Index values predicted broader posttransplant TCR diversity.

Libraries were prepared by immunoSEQ multiplex PCR; TCRdb keeps only in-frame clonotypes and omits some of them. The sample lists about 7,200 clones; about 89% were seen once. About this clone itself: The antigen is not known.

Per germline, CDR1 KGHSY and CDR2 FQNENV. The CDR3 sequence is 14 residues long. The V end was cut by 1 base, the J end by 9 bases, with 13 bases between. V usage is TRBV16 and J usage is TRBJ1-5, with D possibly matching TRBD1 (5 bases). This specimen was PBMCs, taken 30 days after allogeneic stem cell transplant. The clonotype originates from a female patient aged 45-65 years who had an allogeneic stem cell transplant from an unrelated donor, so the T cells may come from the graft donor. Some clones in this sample may be carry-over from other donors' samples. The CDR3 is CASSQWGPSPPQHF. The DNA of the CDR3 is TGTGCCAGCAGCCAATGGGGCCCCTCCCCGCCCCAGCATTTT.